The 10 T cell receptor beta chains below all came from one sample that was sequenced in a study of PD-L1 blockade in urothelial cancer. TCRdb's copy holds only in-frame clones and misses some; the assay was immunoSEQ multiplex PCR. The sample holds about 120,000 clones, more than 85% seen once. Time point given: peripheral blood 6 weeks after treatment start. This specimen was PBMCs, taken around atezolizumab (anti-PD-L1) treatment. The receptor set was obtained from a man aged 55 to 69 with urothelial cancer.

The gene calls are TRBV9 and TRBJ1-2; tentatively, D is TRBD1 (5 bases). The V gene lost 0 bases and the J gene lost 4 bases, with 7 bases spanning the gap. The germline gives CDR1 SGDLS, CDR2 YYNGEE. The CDR3 sequence is 13 residues long. CDR3: CASSVGDFYGYTF. The CDR3 DNA reads TGTGCCAGCAGCGTAGGGGACTTCTATGGCTACACCTTC.

This chain joins TRBV27 and TRBJ2-5; D call uncertain. Trimming pared 5 bases from V and 4 bases from J, leaving 8 bases between. There are 12 residues in the CDR3. Germline V gene lookup returns CDR1 MNHEY and CDR2 SMNVEV (reference sequence). This chain's CDR3 is CASSPSGETQYF. CDR3 DNA: TGTGCCAGCAGTCCCTCCGGAGAGACCCAGTACTTC.

This clone was counted a single time. V usage is TRBV6-5 and J usage is TRBJ1-5; D may be TRBD1 (5 bases). Trimming left V 0 bases short and J 3 bases short, with 12 bases between. Germline CDR1 reads MNHEY; CDR2 reads SVGAGI. CDR3 length equals 16 residues. CDR3 sequence (DNA): TGTGCCAGCAGTTACTCTGGGGTAGGGGCCAATCAGCCCCAGCATTTT. This gives the protein CASSYSGVGANQPQHF.

V usage is TRBV4-3 and J usage is TRBJ1-4, with 9 nucleotides matching TRBD1. Germline lookup yields CDR1 LGHNA and CDR2 YSLEER. The CDR3 runs 15 residues. V lost 8 bases to trimming and J lost 0 bases; unmatched junction nucleotides: 4. DNA of the CDR3: TGCGCCAGCGGACAGGGGTTCGCAACTAATGAAAAACTGTTTTTT. Its translation is CASGQGFATNEKLFF.

The chain combines TRBV10-2 with TRBJ2-1; 11 bases align to TRBD2. The J segment lost 4 bases and the V segment lost 7 bases, leaving 3 bases of the junction unmatched. From germline, CDR1 is WSHSY and CDR2 SAAADI. This CDR3 has 14 amino acids. CDR3 coding DNA: TGCGCCAGCATAGCGGGAGGGTTATACAATGAGCAGTTCTTC. Its protein is CASIAGGLYNEQFF.

The chain has TRBV18 and TRBJ2-7; maybe TRBD1 (6 bases). The CDR3 has 14 amino acids. Germline V gene sequence: CDR1 KGHSH, CDR2 LQKENI. The germline V and J ends were trimmed by 6 bases and 5 bases, with 17 bases remaining between them. In DNA form, the CDR3 reads TGTGCCAGCTCCCTTGCAGGGGCAGGTCACGAGCAGTACTTC. This encodes CASSLAGAGHEQYF. Complete variable domain (other parts from reference TRBV18 and TRBJ2-7): NAGVMQNPRHLVRRRGQEARLRCSPMKGHSHVYWYRQLPEEGLKFMVYLQKENIIDESGMPKERFSAEFPKEGPSILRIQQVVRGDSAAYFCASSLAGAGHEQYFGPGTRLTVT.

The chain links TRBV5-1 to TRBJ2-7; 9 nucleotides line up with TRBD1. CDR3 size: 15 residues. CDR1 is SGHRS, CDR2 YFSETQ, per germline. Trimming removed 0 bases from V and 3 bases from J; junction bases left unmatched: 4. CDR3 region: CASSLETGGIYEQYF. CDR3 sequence (DNA): TGCGCCAGCAGCTTGGAGACAGGGGGTATCTACGAGCAGTACTTC.

The V call is TRBV21-1, the J call TRBJ1-3; the table's D call, TRBD1, has no DNA check behind it. TRBV21-1 is given as a pseudogene. The CDR3 runs 14 residues. CDR3 region: CASSKADRVDTIYF. CDR3 DNA sequence: TGTGCCAGCAGCAAAGCTGACAGGGTAGACACCATATATTTT.

The chain joins TRBV10-1 to TRBJ1-1; D is perhaps TRBD1 (6 bases). Germline lookup yields CDR1 WNHNN and CDR2 SYGVQD (reference sequence). The length of the CDR3 is 15 residues. With 0 bases removed from V and 1 base from J, the gap between germline ends came to 9 bases. The CDR3, as DNA: TGCGCCAGCAGTGAGTCGGTACAGGGGAACACTGAAGCTTTCTTT. As protein: CASSESVQGNTEAFF.

This clone occurred once. The chain carries TRBV28 and TRBJ2-5; tentatively, D is TRBD2 (5 bases). Per germline, CDR1 MDHEN and CDR2 SYDVKM. This CDR3 region has 15 residues. Trimming took 4 bases from V and 5 from J, leaving 17 bases between them. The CDR3 DNA follows: TGTGCCAGCAGTTCCCCCCGGACTCTAACGGAGACCCAGTACTTC. Translated, it gives CASSSPRTLTETQYF.